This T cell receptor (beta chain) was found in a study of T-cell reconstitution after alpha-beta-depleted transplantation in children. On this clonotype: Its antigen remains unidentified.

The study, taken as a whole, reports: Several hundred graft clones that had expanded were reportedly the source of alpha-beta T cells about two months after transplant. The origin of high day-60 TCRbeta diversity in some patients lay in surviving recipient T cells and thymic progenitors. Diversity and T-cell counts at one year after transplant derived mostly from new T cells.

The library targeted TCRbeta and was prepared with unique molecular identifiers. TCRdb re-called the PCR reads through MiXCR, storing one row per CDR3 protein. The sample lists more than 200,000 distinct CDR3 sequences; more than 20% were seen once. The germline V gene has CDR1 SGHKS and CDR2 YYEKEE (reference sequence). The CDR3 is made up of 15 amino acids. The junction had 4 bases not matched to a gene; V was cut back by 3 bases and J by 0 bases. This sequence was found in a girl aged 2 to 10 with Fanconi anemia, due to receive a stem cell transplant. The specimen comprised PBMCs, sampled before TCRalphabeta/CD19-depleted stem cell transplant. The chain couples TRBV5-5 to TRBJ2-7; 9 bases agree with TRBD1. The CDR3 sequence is CASSWGQGISYEQYF. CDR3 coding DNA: TGTGCCAGCAGCTGGGGACAGGGTATCTCCTACGAGCAGTACTTC.